These T cell receptor beta chains were read from a single sample in a study of human T cells and chemical hapten exposure. MiXCR was run by TCRdb on the RACE reads, yielding one entry per CDR3 protein. The table includes approximately 350,000 distinct CDR3 sequences, approximately 6.9% detected once. This specimen consisted of whole blood, obtained in connection with sensitization to the hapten diphenylcyclopropenone (DPC). Receptor source: a woman aged 18-30 years with alopecia areata. Some clones in this sample may be carry-over from other donors' samples. CDR3s include the opening cysteine and the closing phenylalanine or tryptophan. Each record gives: V gene, D gene, clone size, J gene, CDR3 protein, CDR3 DNA. D genes are given only for firm matches. Clone size is shown for a subset of rows, as once, few, many or a class of expanded clone.

v_call: TRBV7-9
d_call: NA
clone_size: few
j_call: TRBJ1-1
cdr3_aa: CASSQQSNTEAFF
cdr3_nt: TGTGCCAGCAGCCAACAAAGCAACACTGAAGCTTTCTTT

v_call: TRBV12-3/TRBV12-4
d_call: TRBD2
clone_size: many
j_call: TRBJ2-3
cdr3_aa: CASSSTSGGFTDTQYF
cdr3_nt: TGTGCCAGCAGTTCGACTAGCGGGGGGTTTACAGATACGCAGTATTTT

v_call: TRBV27
d_call: NA
clone_size: NA
j_call: TRBJ2-5
cdr3_aa: CASSPRPESQETQYF
cdr3_nt: TGTGCCAGCAGTCCTAGACCCGAATCGCAAGAGACCCAGTACTTC

v_call: TRBV3-1
d_call: TRBD2
clone_size: NA
j_call: TRBJ2-1
cdr3_aa: CASSQTAGGHNEQFF
cdr3_nt: TGTGCCAGCAGCCAAACGGCGGGGGGTCACAATGAGCAGTTCTTC

v_call: TRBV10-3
d_call: NA
clone_size: many
j_call: TRBJ2-2
cdr3_aa: CAISERGSPTGELFF
cdr3_nt: TGTGCCATCAGTGAACGGGGTTCGCCCACCGGGGAGCTGTTTTTT

v_call: TRBV20-1
d_call: NA
clone_size: few
j_call: TRBJ1-4
cdr3_aa: CSACDPAANEKLFF
cdr3_nt: TGCAGTGCTTGTGACCCGGCGGCTAATGAAAAACTGTTTTTT

v_call: TRBV7-9
d_call: NA
clone_size: few
j_call: TRBJ2-1
cdr3_aa: CASSGWGRSGYNEQFF
cdr3_nt: TGTGCCAGCAGCGGCTGGGGGCGGTCCGGATACAATGAGCAGTTCTTC

v_call: TRBV5-4
d_call: NA
clone_size: few
j_call: TRBJ1-2
cdr3_aa: CASRKEGSGYGYTF
cdr3_nt: TGTGCCAGCAGGAAAGAGGGATCCGGCTATGGCTACACCTTC

v_call: TRBV25-1
d_call: NA
clone_size: NA
j_call: TRBJ1-6
cdr3_aa: CASSEGSEALHF
cdr3_nt: TGTGCCAGCAGTGAGGGGTCCGAGGCCCTCCACTTT

v_call: TRBV6-5
d_call: NA
clone_size: many
j_call: TRBJ1-5
cdr3_aa: CASSPQGNQPQHF
cdr3_nt: TGTGCCAGCAGCCCGCAGGGTAATCAGCCCCAGCATTTT

v_call: TRBV24-1
d_call: TRBD2
clone_size: many
j_call: TRBJ2-7
cdr3_aa: CATSDASGGYEQYF
cdr3_nt: TGTGCCACCAGTGATGCCAGCGGGGGCTACGAGCAGTACTTC

v_call: TRBV15
d_call: NA
clone_size: few
j_call: TRBJ1-2
cdr3_aa: CATSRAYGYTF
cdr3_nt: TGTGCCACCAGCAGAGCCTATGGCTACACCTTC

v_call: TRBV4-1
d_call: NA
clone_size: many
j_call: TRBJ2-5
cdr3_aa: CASSQPGIEDQETQYF
cdr3_nt: TGCGCCAGCAGCCAACCAGGGATTGAGGACCAAGAGACCCAGTACTTC

v_call: TRBV5-1
d_call: TRBD1
clone_size: NA
j_call: TRBJ2-5
cdr3_aa: CASSRGQGFSQTQYF
cdr3_nt: TGCGCCAGCAGCCGGGGACAGGGGTTTTCCCAGACCCAGTACTTC

v_call: TRBV15
d_call: TRBD2
clone_size: NA
j_call: TRBJ2-3
cdr3_aa: CATSSLAGFTDTQYF
cdr3_nt: TGTGCCACCAGCAGTCTAGCGGGGTTCACAGATACGCAGTATTTT

v_call: TRBV20-1
d_call: NA
clone_size: NA
j_call: TRBJ1-1
cdr3_aa: CSAIPSPRGRSEAFF
cdr3_nt: TGCAGTGCTATTCCCTCACCGCGGGGGCGGTCTGAAGCTTTCTTT